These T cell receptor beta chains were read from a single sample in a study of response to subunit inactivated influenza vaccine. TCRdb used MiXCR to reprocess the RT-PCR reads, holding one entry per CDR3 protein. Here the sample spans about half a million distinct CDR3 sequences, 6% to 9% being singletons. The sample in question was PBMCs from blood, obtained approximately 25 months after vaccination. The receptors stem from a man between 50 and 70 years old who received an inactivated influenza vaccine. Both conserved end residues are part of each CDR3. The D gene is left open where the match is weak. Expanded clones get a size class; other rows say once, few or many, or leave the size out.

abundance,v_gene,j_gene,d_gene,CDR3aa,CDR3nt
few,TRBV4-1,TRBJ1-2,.,CASSQDWEGPNYGYTF,TGCGCCAGCAGCCAAGATTGGGAGGGACCAAACTATGGCTACACCTTC
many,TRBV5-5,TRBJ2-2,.,CASSSPEWVMTGELFF,TGTGCCAGCAGCTCTCCGGAGTGGGTTATGACCGGGGAGCTGTTTTTT
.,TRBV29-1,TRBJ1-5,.,CSVATGLDNQPQHF,TGCAGCGTCGCTACCGGGCTTGACAATCAGCCCCAGCATTTT
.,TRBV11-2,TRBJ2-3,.,CASSFRGYSPDTQYF,TGTGCCAGCAGCTTCCGCGGCTATTCACCAGATACGCAGTATTTT
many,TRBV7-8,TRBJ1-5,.,CASSSQGVNQPQHF,TGTGCCAGCAGCTCCCAGGGCGTAAATCAGCCCCAGCATTTT
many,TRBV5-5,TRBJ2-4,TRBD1,CASSLQGDKNIQYF,TGTGCCAGCAGCCTACAGGGGGACAAAAACATTCAGTACTTC
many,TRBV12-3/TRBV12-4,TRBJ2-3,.,CASRPRLSTDTQYF,TGTGCCAGCAGGCCCCGGTTGAGCACAGATACGCAGTATTTT
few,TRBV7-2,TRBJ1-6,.,CASSLVGSGNSPLHF,TGTGCCAGCAGCTTAGTCGGGTCAGGAAATTCACCCCTCCACTTT
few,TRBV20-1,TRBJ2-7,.,CSASRWQTYEQYF,TGCAGTGCTAGTCGTTGGCAGACCTACGAGCAGTACTTC
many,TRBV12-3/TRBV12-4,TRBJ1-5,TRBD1,CASSLAGQGVFSNQPQHF,TGTGCCAGCAGTTTAGCGGGACAGGGGGTTTTTAGCAATCAGCCCCAGCATTTT
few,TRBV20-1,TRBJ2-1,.,CSARDGTTSDEQFF,TGCAGTGCTAGAGATGGGACCACCTCGGATGAGCAGTTCTTC
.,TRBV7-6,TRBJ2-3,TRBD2,CASSGGLAGVTDTQYF,TGTGCCAGCAGCGGTGGACTAGCGGGAGTAACAGATACGCAGTATTTT
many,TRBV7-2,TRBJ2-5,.,CASSLQWSREETQYF,TGTGCCAGCAGTCTCCAATGGTCCAGAGAAGAGACCCAGTACTTC
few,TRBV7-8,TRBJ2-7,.,CASSPRDVPSYEQYF,TGTGCCAGCAGCCCCCGGGACGTACCCTCCTACGAGCAGTACTTC
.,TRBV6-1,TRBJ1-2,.,CATRDGVIYGYTF,TGTGCCACACGGGACGGAGTCATCTATGGCTACACCTTC
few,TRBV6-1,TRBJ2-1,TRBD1,CASRRQGWEQFF,TGTGCCAGCAGACGACAGGGCTGGGAGCAGTTCTTC
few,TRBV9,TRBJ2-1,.,CASSVGDTWDEQFF,TGTGCCAGCAGCGTAGGAGACACGTGGGATGAGCAGTTCTTC
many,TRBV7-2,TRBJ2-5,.,CASSSPPETQYF,TGTGCCAGCAGTTCTCCTCCAGAGACCCAGTACTTC
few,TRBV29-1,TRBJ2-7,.,CSVVTDYEQYF,TGCAGCGTGGTGACAGACTACGAGCAGTACTTC
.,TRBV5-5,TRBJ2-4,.,CASSFPTVVRGPQNIQYF,TGTGCCAGCAGCTTTCCCACCGTCGTCAGGGGACCCCAAAACATTCAGTACTTC
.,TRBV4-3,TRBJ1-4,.,CASSTRTGVAEKLFF,TGCGCCAGCAGCACTCGGACCGGGGTAGCTGAAAAACTGTTTTTT
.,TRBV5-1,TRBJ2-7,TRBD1,CASSVTGTGGREQCF,TGCGCCAGCAGCGTTACCGGGACAGGGGGCCGCGAGCAGTGCTTC
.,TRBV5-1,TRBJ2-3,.,CASSLESGADTQYF,TGCGCCAGCAGCTTGGAATCTGGGGCGGATACGCAGTATTTT
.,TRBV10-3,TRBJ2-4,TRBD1,CAISGRQGYKNIQYF,TGTGCCATCAGTGGTAGACAGGGCTACAAAAACATTCAGTACTTC
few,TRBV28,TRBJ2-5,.,CASSFSQGYGVETQYF,TGTGCCAGCAGTTTCAGCCAGGGCTATGGTGTAGAGACCCAGTACTTC
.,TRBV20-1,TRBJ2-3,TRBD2,CSARGLAGGALTDTQYF,TGCAGTGCTAGAGGACTAGCGGGTGGGGCGTTGACAGATACGCAGTATTTT
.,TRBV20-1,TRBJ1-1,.,CSARGGADNTEAFF,TGCAGTGCTAGAGGGGGGGCGGACAACACTGAAGCTTTCTTT
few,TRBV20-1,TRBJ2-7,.,CSARRSGVLHEQYF,TGCAGTGCTAGGCGTAGCGGAGTGCTCCACGAGCAGTACTTC
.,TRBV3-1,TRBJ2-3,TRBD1,CASSQGQGVTDTQYF,TGTGCCAGCAGCCAAGGGCAGGGGGTCACAGATACGCAGTATTTT
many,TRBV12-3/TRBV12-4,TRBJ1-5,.,CASSPIRLGDKGNQPQHF,TGTGCCAGCAGTCCTATCCGGCTTGGGGACAAGGGCAATCAGCCCCAGCATTTT
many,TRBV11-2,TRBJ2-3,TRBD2,CASRPGTSGRTDTQYF,TGTGCCAGCAGACCCGGGACTAGCGGTCGCACAGATACGCAGTATTTT
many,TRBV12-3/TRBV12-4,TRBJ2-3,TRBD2,CASSGTSGGPTDTQYF,TGTGCCAGCAGTGGGACTAGCGGGGGGCCCACAGATACGCAGTATTTT
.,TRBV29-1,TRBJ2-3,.,CSVGGESTDTQYF,TGCAGCGTTGGCGGGGAGAGCACAGATACGCAGTATTTT
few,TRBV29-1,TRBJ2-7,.,CSGTWGTYEQYF,TGCAGCGGGACCTGGGGTACCTACGAGCAGTACTTC
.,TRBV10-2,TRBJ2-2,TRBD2,CASRLAEANTGELFF,TGCGCCAGCAGACTAGCGGAGGCGAACACCGGGGAGCTGTTTTTT
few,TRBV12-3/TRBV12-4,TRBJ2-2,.,CASRVGGYTGELFF,TGTGCCAGCAGGGTTGGGGGCTACACCGGGGAGCTGTTTTTT
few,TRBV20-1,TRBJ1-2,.,CSASYGYGYTF,TGCAGTGCTAGTTACGGGTACGGCTACACCTTC
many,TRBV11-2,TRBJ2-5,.,CASSLVGSETQYF,TGTGCCAGCAGCTTAGTTGGGAGCGAGACCCAGTACTTC
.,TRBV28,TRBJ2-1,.,CASSFVPSSYNEQFF,TGTGCCAGCAGTTTTGTTCCGAGCTCCTACAATGAGCAGTTCTTC
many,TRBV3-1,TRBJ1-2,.,CASSPGRQVGYTF,TGTGCCAGCAGCCCAGGGCGACAAGTTGGCTACACCTTC
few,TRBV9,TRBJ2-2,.,CASSGAPNTGELFF,TGTGCCAGCAGCGGGGCACCGAACACCGGGGAGCTGTTTTTT
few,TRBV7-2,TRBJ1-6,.,CASSPLPRGAGSPLHF,TGTGCCAGCAGCCCCCTCCCACGGGGGGCAGGATCACCCCTCCACTTT
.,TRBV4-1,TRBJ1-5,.,CASSQGNTANQPQHF,TGCGCCAGCAGCCAAGGCAACACAGCAAATCAGCCCCAGCATTTT
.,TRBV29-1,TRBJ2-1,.,CSVVSSRFYNEQFF,TGCAGCGTTGTGTCGTCTAGATTCTACAATGAGCAGTTCTTC
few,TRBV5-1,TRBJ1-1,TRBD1,CASSFYTGQGRTEAFF,TGCGCCAGCAGCTTTTATACGGGACAGGGTAGGACTGAAGCTTTCTTT
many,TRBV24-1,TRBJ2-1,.,CATSDALLRDYNEQFF,TGTGCCACCAGCGACGCCCTACTCCGGGACTACAATGAGCAGTTCTTC
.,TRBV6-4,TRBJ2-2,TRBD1,CASSDWTGGFGNTGELFF,TGTGCCAGCAGTGACTGGACAGGGGGCTTTGGGAACACCGGGGAGCTGTTTTTT
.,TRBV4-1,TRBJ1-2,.,CASSQEAGRPIGYTF,TGCGCCAGCAGCCAAGAAGCCGGCCGGCCCATCGGCTACACCTTC
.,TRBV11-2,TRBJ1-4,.,CASSLGPMSEKLFF,TGTGCCAGCAGCTTAGGTCCTATGTCCGAAAAACTGTTTTTT
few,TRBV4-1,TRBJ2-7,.,CASSQAPNSYEQYF,TGCGCCAGCAGCCAAGCCCCGAACTCCTACGAGCAGTACTTC
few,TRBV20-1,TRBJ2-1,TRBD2,CSAYPLLAGGSNNEQFF,TGCAGTGCCTACCCCCTGCTAGCGGGGGGTTCTAACAATGAGCAGTTCTTC
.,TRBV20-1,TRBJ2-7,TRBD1,CSARPSPGQGLRDYYEQYF,TGCAGTGCTAGACCGTCCCCGGGACAGGGGCTAAGGGACTACTACGAGCAGTACTTC
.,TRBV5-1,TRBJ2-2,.,CASNLRGTTGELFF,TGCGCCAGTAACCTCAGGGGAACTACCGGGGAGCTGTTTTTT